The 14 T cell receptor beta chains below come from one sample, sequenced in a study of Tregs in tolerant kidney transplant recipients. Produced via immunoSEQ multiplex PCR; TCRdb's table is partial and in-frame only. In total, the table holds approximately 52,000 clones. Here the sequenced sample was CD4+ T cells from blood, taken before the transplant. These receptors originate from a human donor who received a combined kidney and bone marrow transplant.

Concerning this clone: From the germline J gene comes the end of the CDR3, since the read stops 3 residues before it. The chain employs TRBV20-1 and TRBJ2-7; 8 bases align to TRBD1. The germline V gene encodes CDR1 DFQATT and CDR2 SNEGSKA (reference sequence). After removal of 2 bases from V and 2 bases from J, the junction contained 8 bases not matched to a gene. CDR3 length: 15 residues. This chain's CDR3 is CSARRQRDRTYEQYF. The CDR3 DNA, read in part, is TGCAGTGCTAGACGTCAACGGGACAGGACCTACGAG.

Concerning this clone: The read gets to within 3 residues of the CDR3 end, and the germline J gene fills in the rest. The V call is TRBV2, the J call TRBJ2-7, with D hard to call. The V end lost 3 bases, the J end lost 0 bases, and 12 bases lay between the germline ends. This CDR3 is 15 amino acids long. The V gene's germline CDR1 is SNHLY and CDR2 FYNNEI. The DNA read from the CDR3 is TGTGCCAGCAGTGAGAGTCAGCGAAGCTCCTACGAG. Amino acids: CASSESQRSSYE. The whole CDR3 sequence reads CASSESQRSSYEQYF.

A word on this clone: The read ends 3 residues shy of where the CDR3 ends; the end is completed using the germline J gene. This sequence joins TRBV7-8 and TRBJ2-7, with 8 positions matching TRBD1. In germline, CDR1 is SGHVS, CDR2 FQNEAQ. V was clipped by 4 bases and J by 1 base; unmatched bases: 6. The CDR3 covers 15 residues. The CDR3 loop is CASSYGQGQSYEQYF. The CDR3 bases that were read are TGTGCCAGCAGCTACGGACAGGGTCAATCCTACGAG.

A note on this clone: The missing CDR3 end, 3 residues past where the read stops, is filled in from the germline J gene. J is TRBJ1-1 and V is TRBV6-2 or TRBV6-3; D gene unclear. V was cut by 1 base and J by 0 bases, with 3 bases left in between. This CDR3 region has 13 residues. CDR1 MNHEY and CDR2 SVGEGT come from the germline V gene. The sequenced CDR3 bases are TGTGCCAGCAGTTACTATATGAACACTGAA. Translating gives CASSYYMNTE. The whole CDR3 is CASSYYMNTEAFF.

Note on this clone: Coverage ceases 3 residues before the CDR3 finishes, and the germline J gene fills in the end. This chain uses TRBV20-1 with TRBJ2-1; TRBD2 agrees at 7 bases. Germline V gene data show CDR1 as DFQATT and CDR2 as SNEGSKA (reference sequence). The CDR3 totals 15 residues. With 0 bases clipped from V and 7 bases from J, the junction kept 9 bases outside the gene matches. CDR3 residues: CSARDPGGRRNEQFF. The DNA read from the CDR3 is TGCAGTGCTAGAGATCCGGGCGGGAGAAGGAATGAG.

Notes on this clone: The CDR3 end is not reached by the read, which stops 3 residues before it; the germline J gene fills it in. The chain employs TRBV5-1 and TRBJ2-7; D unclear. Germline V CDR1 and CDR2: SGHRS, YFSETQ. The CDR3 loop spans 14 amino acids. The V and J ends lost 0 bases and 5 bases respectively, with 12 bases between them. CDR3 amino acids: CASSLGHIPNEQYF. The CDR3 bases that were read are TGCGCCAGCAGCTTGGGACATATACCCAACGAG.

On this clone: The read terminates 3 residues before the CDR3 end, so the remaining end is supplied by the germline J gene. The chain is built from TRBV10-3 and TRBJ1-5, with D perhaps matching TRBD1 (5 bases). The CDR3 extends over 12 amino acids. Trimming took 3 bases from V and 8 from J, leaving 8 bases between them. Germline CDR1 is ENHRY and CDR2 is SYGVKD. The part of the CDR3 DNA that was read is TGTGCCATCAGTGACCCGGACAAGCCC. Amino acids: CAISDPDKP. The entire CDR3 reads CAISDPDKPQHF.

Regarding this clone: The CDR3 end lies 3 residues beyond the end of the read and is filled in from the germline J gene. The J gene is TRBJ1-2, the V gene TRBV2; maybe TRBD1 (6 bases). The CDR3 consists of 13 residues. Trimming took off 2 bases at V and 6 bases at J, with 10 bases between the two ends. Germline loops: CDR1 SNHLY, CDR2 FYNNEI. Partial CDR3 DNA: TGTGCCAGCAGTGAATGGGGGCGCGATGGC. It specifies CASSEWGRDG. Given in full, the CDR3 is CASSEWGRDGYTF.

About this clone itself: The CDR3 end lies 3 residues beyond the end of the read and is filled in from the germline J gene. This chain links TRBV19 with TRBJ2-1, with D possibly matching TRBD1 (6 bases). The CDR3 spans 13 residues. CDR1 and CDR2 from the germline V gene are LNHDA and SQIVND (reference sequence). The V and J ends lost 5 bases and 7 bases respectively, with 12 bases between them. CDR3 DNA, as far as it was read: TGTGCCAGTAGTTTCAGGGGTGTAAATGAG. The encoded protein is CASSFRGVNE. The CDR3 reads in full as CASSFRGVNEQFF.

Details on this clone: The read halts 3 residues ahead of the CDR3 end, with the missing end drawn from the germline J gene. The V gene is TRBV28, the J gene TRBJ2-7, with 14 nucleotides matching TRBD2. The V gene end was trimmed by 6 bases and the J gene end by 4 bases; junction bases not matched to a gene: 11. The CDR3 consists of 17 residues. Germline CDR1 and CDR2: MDHEN and SYDVKM. The part of the CDR3 DNA that was read is TGTGCCAGCAGGCCTGCCTCCGGGACTAGCGGGAGTTACGAG. Its protein product is CASRPASGTSGSYE. The entire CDR3 protein reads CASRPASGTSGSYEQYF.

Notes on this clone: The read is 3 residues too short to cover the CDR3 end, so that end is filled in from the germline J gene. The chain recombines TRBV5-1 with TRBJ2-2; the match to TRBD1 covers 9 bases. Trimming removed 0 bases from V and 5 bases from J; junction bases left unmatched: 5. The V gene's germline CDR1 is SGHRS and CDR2 YFSETQ. The CDR3 totals 16 residues. The CDR3 bases that were read are TGCGCCAGCAGCTTGGAGACAGGGGGGGCTACCGGGGAG. Translation: CASSLETGGATGE. The complete CDR3 reads CASSLETGGATGELFF.

Note on this clone: Coverage ceases 3 residues before the CDR3 finishes, and the germline J gene fills in the end. The V gene is TRBV20-1, the J gene TRBJ2-3; 9 bases fit TRBD1. Germline V gene sequence: CDR1 DFQATT, CDR2 SNEGSKA (reference sequence). With 6 bases clipped from V and 6 bases from J, the junction kept 16 bases outside the gene matches. The CDR3 spans 16 residues. The CDR3 bases that were read are TGCAGTGCCACCCCAGGACAGGGGCTTATTCGGGATACG. Encoded protein: CSATPGQGLIRDT. The entire CDR3 is CSATPGQGLIRDTQYF.

A note on this clone: Read coverage stops 3 residues before the CDR3 terminus; the germline J gene supplies the remainder. The rearrangement uses TRBV13 and TRBJ2-2, with a tentative D call TRBD2 (6 bases). The CDR3 length is 20 residues. Germline loops: CDR1 PRHDT, CDR2 FYEKMQ (reference sequence). The V end lost 5 bases, the J end lost 1 base, and 26 bases lay between the germline ends. The DNA read from the CDR3 is TGTGCCAGCAGCCACCCTCTCGGGACCCCCTGGGGGGAGAACACCGGGGAG. Translation gives CASSHPLGTPWGENTGE. The CDR3 reads in full as CASSHPLGTPWGENTGELFF.

To note about this clone: The read comes to an end 3 residues before the CDR3 does, leaving the germline J gene to fill in the end. The V call is TRBV5-1, the J call TRBJ2-4, with no clear D. Germline assignment: CDR1 SGHRS and CDR2 YFSETQ. V was trimmed by 4 bases and J by 0 bases, leaving 11 bases between them. The CDR3 contains 15 residues. The sequenced part of the CDR3 DNA is TGCGCCAGCAGCCTTGTACCACTAGCCAAAAACATT. Protein: CASSLVPLAKNI. The whole CDR3 reads CASSLVPLAKNIQYF. The full variable domain, its missing parts supplied by reference TRBV5-1 and TRBJ2-4, is KAGVTQTPRYLIKTRGQQVTLSCSPISGHRSVSWYQQTPGQGLQFLFEYFSETQRNKGNFPGRFSGRQFSNSRSEMNVSTLELGDSALYLCASSLVPLAKNIQYFGAGTRLSVL.